The 23 T cell receptor beta chains below come from one sample, sequenced in a study of radiation and T cells in renal cell carcinoma (TCRdb year 2020). Library method: the immunoSEQ multiplex PCR assay. Imported from immuneACCESS, the table was reduced by TCRdb to in-frame sequences with V and J called. These copies leave out some clones; in studies compared against another copy, an unresolved V gene accounts for under half, and the cause of the remainder is not known. This sample gives around 22,000 clones in total; roughly 64% of them show up just once. Together, the top ten hold 20% to 25% of the sample. Taken with the paper, the label for time point translates to: tumor resected at nephrectomy. The treatment or condition label here, explained by the study, means: treatment-naive control, cytoreductive nephrectomy. This specimen was tumor tissue, taken from a patient whose treatment was nephrectomy without radiotherapy. These receptors were collected from a man in his forties with renal cell carcinoma.

The gene calls are TRBV5-1 and TRBJ2-5; 8 bases agree with TRBD1. V was clipped by 4 bases and J by 0 bases; unmatched bases: 14. Germline V gene lookup returns CDR1 SGHRS and CDR2 YFSETQ. The CDR3 runs to 18 residues. The CDR3 region is CASSLRGTGSMYQETQYF. Written as DNA, the CDR3 is TGCGCCAGCAGCCTGCGAGGGACAGGATCCATGTACCAAGAGACCCAGTACTTC.

J is TRBJ2-7 and V is TRBV6-4; 7 bases fit TRBD1. The V segment lost 6 bases and the J segment 5 bases; nucleotides outside the gene matches: 4. This CDR3 comprises 12 residues. Germline V lookup: CDR1 MRHNA, CDR2 SNTAGT. The CDR3 DNA reads TGTGCCAGCAGCGACAGGGCCCACGAGCAGTACTTC. Protein product: CASSDRAHEQYF.

The chain couples TRBV19 to TRBJ1-2, with a possible D match to TRBD1 (5 bases). Germline CDR1 is LNHDA and CDR2 is SQIVND (reference sequence). V was trimmed by 9 bases and J by 2 bases, leaving 13 bases between them. The CDR3 loop spans 13 amino acids. The CDR3 sequence is CASREEPNYGYTF. CDR3 bases: TGTGCCAGCAGGGAGGAGCCGAACTATGGCTACACCTTC.

Turning to this clone: One end of the junction does not line up with germline, which may come from a read error. The V gene is TRBV7-7, the J gene TRBJ2-2; no firm D call. The CDR3 loop spans 15 amino acids. Germline V gene sequence: CDR1 SSHAT, CDR2 FNYEAQ (reference sequence). The CDR3 protein is CASSPIKQNTGELFF. Written as DNA, the CDR3 is TGTGCTAGCAGCCCCATCAAGCAAAACACCGGGGAGCTGTTTTTT.

V is TRBV7-2 and J is TRBJ1-6, with D tentatively TRBD1 (5 bases). V was trimmed by 3 bases and J by 7 bases, leaving 13 bases between them. The CDR3 is 15 residues long. Per germline, CDR1 SGHTA and CDR2 FQGNSA. The CDR3, as DNA: TGTGCCAGCAGCTTCCTGTGGGGGGACAATTCACCCCTCCACTTT. It translates to CASSFLWGDNSPLHF. The full variable domain, with the rest looked up from reference TRBV7-2 and TRBJ1-6, is GAGVSQSPSNKVTEKGKDVELRCDPISGHTALYWYRQSLGQGLEFLIYFQGNSAPDKSGLPSDRFSAERTGGSVSTLTIQRTQQEDSAVYLCASSFLWGDNSPLHFGNGTRLTVT.

The CDR3 spells CASSPWDLSGNTIYF. CDR3 nucleotide sequence: TGTGCCAGCAGCCCCTGGGACCTATCTGGAAACACCATATATTTT. The rearrangement uses TRBV7-8 and TRBJ1-3; D may be TRBD1 (5 bases). CDR1 and CDR2 from the germline V gene are SGHVS and FQNEAQ. The CDR3 extends over 15 amino acids. Trimming took off 5 bases at V and 1 base at J, with 12 bases between the two ends.

The J gene is TRBJ1-1, the V gene TRBV5-1; D is possibly TRBD1 (6 bases). The germline V gene encodes CDR1 SGHRS and CDR2 YFSETQ. Trimming stripped 4 bases from V and 6 bases from J, with 19 bases between. The CDR3 covers 15 residues. CDR3 protein: CASSGGSTGTAEAFF. CDR3 nucleotides: TGCGCCAGCAGCGGGGGATCTACAGGGACGGCTGAAGCTTTCTTT.

The CDR3 sequence: CASRRREEGYTF. CDR3 bases: TGTGCCAGCAGACGCCGGGAAGAGGGCTACACCTTC. The chain employs TRBV27 and TRBJ1-2, with no clear D. Germline loops: CDR1 MNHEY, CDR2 SMNVEV (reference sequence). This CDR3 has 12 residues. Deletions cut 6 bases from V and 8 bases from J, with 13 bases between.

The rearrangement uses TRBV7-2 and TRBJ1-1; D is unclear. The CDR3 totals 13 residues. The V gene's germline CDR1 is SGHTA and CDR2 FQGNSA. V was pared by 3 bases and J by 4 bases, with 9 bases between. Here the CDR3 reads CASSLQPGTEAFF. As DNA, the CDR3 is TGTGCCAGCAGCTTGCAGCCGGGCACTGAAGCTTTCTTT.

This clone was counted only a few times. The chain links TRBV5-6 to TRBJ1-3; D gene uncertain. The CDR3 extends over 14 amino acids. V lost 1 base, J lost 2 bases, and 7 bases lay in between. From germline, CDR1 is SGHDT and CDR2 YYEEEE. The CDR3 region is CASSLWDPGNTIYF. The CDR3 DNA reads as TGTGCCAGCAGCTTGTGGGATCCTGGAAACACCATATATTTT.

The rearrangement joins TRBV5-1 to TRBJ1-2; TRBD1 agrees at 7 bases. The ends lost 3 bases at V and 8 bases at J; junction bases unmatched: 4. Germline-derived CDR1 and CDR2 are SGHRS and YFSETQ. The length of the CDR3 is 12 residues. DNA of the CDR3: TGCGCCAGCAGCTGGGACAGCCTGGGCTACACCTTC. This gives the protein CASSWDSLGYTF.

This clone was counted between two and nine times. V usage is TRBV7-6 and J usage is TRBJ1-1; the match to TRBD1 covers 7 bases. Germline CDR1 reads SGHVS; CDR2 reads FNYEAQ. Trimming at V came to 5 bases and at J to 5 bases, leaving 5 bases not matched to a gene. The CDR3 extends over 13 amino acids. CDR3 nucleotides: TGTGCCAGCAGCACGGGACAGAGGACTGAAGCTTTCTTT. Its protein product is CASSTGQRTEAFF.

This chain uses TRBV4-3 with TRBJ2-6; D perhaps matches TRBD2 (5 bases). The V gene lost 0 bases and the J gene lost 0 bases, with 15 bases spanning the gap. This CDR3 has 19 amino acids. Germline V gives CDR1 LGHNA, CDR2 YSLEER. The CDR3, as DNA: TGCGCCAGCAGCCAAGATCCGGCAGTCCGGGGCTCTGGGGCCAACGTCCTGACTTTC. Protein product: CASSQDPAVRGSGANVLTF.

This chain connects TRBV19 to TRBJ1-1, with D perhaps TRBD1 (6 bases). The V end lost 4 bases, the J end lost 2 bases, and 11 bases lay between the germline ends. Germline V CDR1 and CDR2: LNHDA, SQIVND (reference sequence). This CDR3 has 14 amino acids. The CDR3 bases are TGTGCCAGTAGTAATAAGGGGGAAAACACTGAAGCTTTCTTT. It encodes CASSNKGENTEAFF.

This chain links TRBV16 with TRBJ1-4; 7 nucleotides agree with TRBD1. The CDR3 loop spans 14 amino acids. Unmatched junction bases numbered 5, after V lost 6 bases and J lost 4 bases. Germline CDR1 KGHSY, CDR2 FQNENV. The CDR3 here is CASRPGQHNEKLFF. In DNA, the CDR3 is TGTGCCAGCAGACCGGGACAGCATAATGAAAAACTGTTTTTT.

This clone was detected a few times. The J gene is TRBJ1-1, the V gene TRBV18, with a possible D match to TRBD1 (5 bases). Trimming took 1 base from V and 6 from J, leaving 9 bases between them. From germline, CDR1 is KGHSH and CDR2 LQKENI. The length of the CDR3 is 13 residues. CDR3 in amino acids: CASSPQGSPEAFF. The CDR3 DNA is TGTGCCAGCTCACCACAGGGGAGCCCTGAAGCTTTCTTT.

In its sample, this clone ranks as medium-sized. This chain links TRBV28 with TRBJ1-5; D is uncertain. Germline V lookup: CDR1 MDHEN, CDR2 SYDVKM. CDR3 length: 13 amino acids. V lost 7 bases and J lost 5, with 12 bases in between. The CDR3 reads CASTVEWDQPQHF. The CDR3 DNA reads TGTGCCAGCACGGTAGAATGGGATCAGCCCCAGCATTTT.

This clone was picked up a small number of times. This chain uses TRBV5-6 with TRBJ1-6; D is unclear. CDR1 is SGHDT and CDR2 is YYEEEE in the germline V gene. The CDR3 has 16 amino acids. Trimming took off 3 bases at V and 0 bases at J, with 10 bases between the two ends. The CDR3 region is CASSSVQSSYNSPLHF. For the CDR3, the DNA is TGTGCCAGCAGCTCCGTTCAGAGCTCCTATAATTCACCCCTCCACTTT.

V is TRBV10-3 and J is TRBJ2-1; no clear D gene. CDR1 is ENHRY, CDR2 SYGVKD, per germline. The CDR3 covers 13 residues. Trimming shortened V by 3 bases and J by 7 bases, and 10 bases separated the two germline ends. CDR3: CAISDQVGNEQFF. The CDR3 coding sequence is TGTGCCATCAGTGACCAGGTAGGGAATGAGCAGTTCTTC.

This clone was counted only a few times. The gene calls are TRBV9 and TRBJ1-1, with 7 bases lining up with TRBD1. The CDR3 totals 15 residues. In germline, CDR1 is SGDLS, CDR2 YYNGEE. V lost 0 bases and J lost 1; bases outside the gene matches: 3. CDR3 loop: CASSVGRQGNTEAFF. CDR3 nucleotides: TGTGCCAGCAGCGTAGGGAGACAGGGGAACACTGAAGCTTTCTTT.

V is TRBV5-4 and J is TRBJ2-3; unclear D gene. The germline V gene encodes CDR1 SGHNT and CDR2 YYREEE (reference sequence). The CDR3 spans 16 residues. Trimming stripped 7 bases from V and 4 bases from J, with 22 bases between. For the CDR3, the DNA is TGTGCCAGCGCAATGACTGGCCGTAGTGGGGCAGATACGCAGTATTTT. Translating it yields CASAMTGRSGADTQYF.

This chain connects TRBV10-3 to TRBJ2-2; D perhaps matches TRBD1 (6 bases). Germline V gene lookup returns CDR1 ENHRY and CDR2 SYGVKD. V was clipped by 11 bases and J by 2 bases, with 9 bases between them. This CDR3 has 12 residues. CDR3 region: CAARGNTGELFF. The CDR3 DNA is TGTGCCGCCAGGGGTAACACCGGGGAGCTGTTTTTT.

This clone was counted a single time. V gene TRBV5-8 combines with J gene TRBJ1-2; the D gene is possibly TRBD1 (5 bases). Trimming removed 4 bases at V and 4 bases at J, with 20 bases between. In germline, CDR1 is SGHTS, CDR2 YDEGEE. The CDR3 sequence is 16 residues long. CDR3 amino acids: CASSLESRQSGYGYTF. The CDR3 DNA follows: TGTGCCAGCAGCCTAGAGTCCAGACAGTCCGGCTATGGCTACACCTTC. Looking up the rest from reference TRBV5-8 and TRBJ1-2 gives the full variable domain: EAGVTQSPTHLIKTRGQQATLRCSPISGHTSVYWYQQALGLGLQFLLWYDEGEERNRGNFPPRFSGRQFPNYSSELNVNALELEDSALYLCASSLESRQSGYGYTFGSGTRLTVV.